A selection of T cell receptor beta chains follows, all from one sample in a study of T cell changes during pregnancy in multiple sclerosis. Sequencing was performed with immunoSEQ multiplex PCR; in TCRdb, only in-frame clones are kept and a portion is missing. Found here are tens of thousands of clones, over 80% of them singletons; the top ten hold around 0.45%. The sequencing here drew on CD4+ T cells from peripheral blood mononuclear cells, taken before pregnancy. These receptors all stem from a female donor with multiple sclerosis, enrolled in a pregnancy study. The CDR3 runs from the conserved cysteine through the conserved F or W. A D gene is named only where the DNA matches it firmly. Clone size is stated in some rows and not others, as once, few, many or a class when expanded.

size	D	V	J	length	DNA	CDR3
few	TRBD1	TRBV5-1	TRBJ1-1	17	TGCGCCAGCAGGGCTACAGGGGGCGCTTCGTGGAACACTGAAGCTTTCTTT	CASRATGGASWNTEAFF
-	-	TRBV28	TRBJ1-1	11	TGTGCCAGCAGACACAGGGTTGAAGCTTTCTTT	CASRHRVEAFF
-	-	TRBV19	TRBJ1-2	12	TGTGCCACCACTAAACGGGACTATGGCTACACCTTC	CATTKRDYGYTF
-	TRBD1	TRBV19	TRBJ1-5	15	TGTGCCAGTAGTATAGACCTAACAGGGGTTCAGCCCCAGCATTTT	CASSIDLTGVQPQHF
-	-	TRBV5-1	TRBJ1-1	15	TGCGCCAGCCGGTTGCAGACAGCCTTGAACACTGAAGCTTTCTTT	CASRLQTALNTEAFF
once	TRBD1	TRBV5-6	TRBJ2-7	15	TGTGCCAGCAGCTCACAGGGACAGAAGTCCTACGAGCAGTACTTC	CASSSQGQKSYEQYF
-	TRBD1	TRBV7-2	TRBJ2-2	18	TGTGCCAGCAGCTTAGGGCTTGCCGGGACAGGGTCCACCGGGGAGCTGTTTTTT	CASSLGLAGTGSTGELFF
few	-	TRBV30	TRBJ1-2	12	TGTGCCTTATTTGGGGAGAACTATGGCTACACCTTC	CALFGENYGYTF
-	TRBD2	TRBV7-8	TRBJ2-1	16	TGTGCCAGCAGCTTCGGGGTTAGCGGGAGGTTCAATGAGCAGTTCTTC	CASSFGVSGRFNEQFF
-	TRBD1	TRBV7-6	TRBJ1-2	15	TGTGCCAGCAGCACCGACAGGGATGGGTTTGATGGCTACACCTTC	CASSTDRDGFDGYTF
-	-	TRBV2	TRBJ1-3	12	TGTGCCAGCGGGAGGTCTGGAAACACCATATATTTT	CASGRSGNTIYF
-	TRBD1	TRBV6-5	TRBJ1-2	12	TGTGCCAGCAGTCCCCGGGAGGGGGCATTCACCTTC	CASSPREGAFTF
-	-	TRBV5-6	TRBJ2-3	12	TGTGCCAGCAGCCTATACACAGATACGCAGTATTTT	CASSLYTDTQYF
-	TRBD1	TRBV9	TRBJ2-7	14	TGTGCCAGCAGCGTAGACAGGGGGCGCGACGAGCAGTACTTC	CASSVDRGRDEQYF
once	-	TRBV6-1	TRBJ2-1	13	TGTGCCAGCAGTGAAGAGGGGGTGAGAGAGCAGTTCTTC	CASSEEGVREQFF
-	-	TRBV19	TRBJ1-4	14	TGTGCCAGTATGAGGACAGCAACTAATGAAAAACTGTTTTTT	CASMRTATNEKLFF
-	-	TRBV27	TRBJ1-2	15	TGTGCCAGCAGTTTATCGAGGGGCCAGGGACTTGGCTACACCTTC	CASSLSRGQGLGYTF
-	TRBD1	TRBV5-1	TRBJ2-7	14	TGCGCCAGCAGCTGGGGGGACAGGGCCTACGAGCAGTACTTC	CASSWGDRAYEQYF
-	-	TRBV7-2	TRBJ1-4	14	TGTGCCAGCAGCTTAGTGGGGGCACCTGAAAAACTGTTTTTT	CASSLVGAPEKLFF
-	TRBD1	TRBV9	TRBJ2-7	16	TGTGCCAGCAGCCCATGGACAGGGGCCTTTTCGGGAGAGCAGTACTTC	CASSPWTGAFSGEQYF
-	TRBD2	TRBV5-1	TRBJ2-2	16	TGCGCCAGCAGCCAAACCGGGACTAGAAACACCGGGGAGCTGTTTTTT	CASSQTGTRNTGELFF
-	-	TRBV7-2	TRBJ1-1	14	TGTGCCAGCACCTTACCGGGAATCAACACTGAAGCTTTCTTT	CASTLPGINTEAFF
-	-	TRBV15	TRBJ1-3	14	TGTGCCACCAGCAGGGAGACAGTTGGAAACACCATATATTTT	CATSRETVGNTIYF
-	TRBD1	TRBV25-1	TRBJ1-5	14	TGTGCCAGCAGTGACACAGGGGGCAATCAGCCCCAGCATTTT	CASSDTGGNQPQHF
-	-	TRBV29-1	TRBJ1-1	12	TGCAGCGTGGTCGGACAGTACACTGAAGCTTTCTTT	CSVVGQYTEAFF
-	TRBD2	TRBV2	TRBJ2-1	16	TGTGCCAGCAGAAGACTAGCGGGGGGCTCCTACAATGAGCAGTTCTTC	CASRRLAGGSYNEQFF
-	TRBD1	TRBV5-1	TRBJ1-1	14	TGCGCCAGCAGCCTAAAGACAGGGACGACTGAAGCTTTCTTT	CASSLKTGTTEAFF
-	TRBD1	TRBV30	TRBJ2-7	15	TGTGCCTGGAGTGTCCGACAGGGGTCGACCTACGAGCAGTACTTC	CAWSVRQGSTYEQYF
once	TRBD1	TRBV7-9	TRBJ1-4	16	TGTGCCAGCAGCTTAGCGACAGGGGCAACTAATGAAAAACTGTTTTTT	CASSLATGATNEKLFF
-	TRBD2	TRBV27	TRBJ2-1	18	TGTGCCAGCAGTTTACCCCCAAGACTAGCGGGGATGTACAATGAGCAGTTCTTC	CASSLPPRLAGMYNEQFF
-	-	TRBV7-2	TRBJ1-2	17	TGTGCCAGCAGCTCCTGGGACAAACCAAGTCATAACTATGGCTACACCTTC	CASSSWDKPSHNYGYTF
once	-	TRBV7-8	TRBJ1-3	20	TGTGCCAGCAGCCTCCGTTGGAGCAGTCCCCGAGTAGGCTCTGGAAACACCATATATTTT	CASSLRWSSPRVGSGNTIYF
-	-	TRBV11-2	TRBJ2-1	15	TGTGCCAGCGGTTTCGAGGGTAGTTCCTACAATGAGCAGTTCTTC	CASGFEGSSYNEQFF
-	-	TRBV5-8	TRBJ1-1	14	TGTGCCAGCAGCTTTGGGGGGGGTGGCACTGAAGCTTTCTTT	CASSFGGGGTEAFF
-	TRBD1	TRBV7-2	TRBJ1-6	15	TGTGCCAGCGGGCACAAGACAGGGGTCGTCTCACCCCTCCACTTT	CASGHKTGVVSPLHF
once	-	TRBV11-2	TRBJ1-1	13	TGTGCCAGCAGCTTAGAACCGCACCAGGGTGCTTTCTTT	CASSLEPHQGAFF
-	-	TRBV7-8	TRBJ2-6	15	TGTGCCAGCAGCTCACCCGCGTCTGGGGCCAACGTCCTGACTTTC	CASSSPASGANVLTF
few	TRBD2	TRBV13	TRBJ2-1	17	TGTGCCAGCAGCAACAAACTAGCGGGAGGGTCGTACAATGAGCAGTTCTTC	CASSNKLAGGSYNEQFF
-	TRBD1	TRBV4-2	TRBJ1-5	16	TGTGCCAGCAGCCGAACCCGGACAGGGGGCAATCAGCCCCAGCATTTT	CASSRTRTGGNQPQHF
-	TRBD2	TRBV28	TRBJ2-2	14	TGTGCCAGCCGGGAGGCGACGAACACCGGGGAGCTGTTTTTT	CASREATNTGELFF
-	TRBD2	TRBV7-9	TRBJ2-3	15	TGTGCCAGCAGCCCCGGGACTACCCGCACAGATACGCAGTATTTT	CASSPGTTRTDTQYF
-	TRBD2	TRBV7-2	TRBJ2-5	14	TGTGCCAGCAGCCAGCGACGGGGCGGGGGGACCCAGTACTTC	CASSQRRGGGTQYF
-	TRBD2	TRBV4-1	TRBJ2-1	18	TGCGCCAGCAGCCAAGATCTTCCCGGACTAGCGGGCTACAATGAGCAGTTCTTC	CASSQDLPGLAGYNEQFF
-	TRBD1	TRBV7-2	TRBJ1-2	15	TGTGCCAGCAGCGCCCCGGACAGGGCTAACTATGGCTACACCTTC	CASSAPDRANYGYTF
-	TRBD2	TRBV9	TRBJ2-3	18	TGTGCCAGCAGCCTACTAAAGGGCAGCGGGAGTGGCACAGATACGCAGTATTTT	CASSLLKGSGSGTDTQYF
once	TRBD1	TRBV7-7	TRBJ1-3	15	TGTGCCAGCAGCTTGGGCAGGGGGTTCGGAAACACCATATATTTT	CASSLGRGFGNTIYF
-	-	TRBV6-1	TRBJ2-5	13	TGTGCCGGCTCGAGGGGGGGGATAGAGACCCAGTACTTC	CAGSRGGIETQYF
-	-	TRBV2	TRBJ2-2	13	TGTGCCAGCAATCAACAGAACACCGGGGAGCTGTTTTTT	CASNQQNTGELFF
-	TRBD2	TRBV7-3	TRBJ2-1	19	TGTGCCAGCAGCTTAAGGGCGGGTAAAACTAGCGAGACTTACAATGAGCAGTTCTTC	CASSLRAGKTSETYNEQFF
-	-	TRBV18	TRBJ2-2	17	TGTGCCAGCTCACCTCTACCTGTCGGGGGTTTCACCGGGGAGCTGTTTTTT	CASSPLPVGGFTGELFF
-	-	TRBV7-6	TRBJ2-7	13	TGTGCCAGCAGCTTAGCGGGGGGAGCCGAGCAGTACTTC	CASSLAGGAEQYF
-	-	TRBV14	TRBJ1-1	14	TGTGCCAGCAGCCAAGACAGGGCCAGGGGTGAAGCTTTCTTT	CASSQDRARGEAFF
few	TRBD1	TRBV7-9	TRBJ1-2	15	TGTGCCAGCACTGGACAGGGGGCAAGTAACTATGGCTACACCTTC	CASTGQGASNYGYTF
-	-	TRBV6-5	TRBJ2-7	16	TGTGCCAGCAGTTCCCGTGCCGGGTCGACCTCCTACGAGCAGTACTTC	CASSSRAGSTSYEQYF
-	-	TRBV5-1	TRBJ1-4	12	TGCGCCAGCTCTGAGGCTAATGAAAAACTGTTTTTT	CASSEANEKLFF
-	TRBD1	TRBV28	TRBJ1-2	14	TGTGCCAGCAGTTCCCCGGGACAGGGTTATGGCTACACCTTC	CASSSPGQGYGYTF
once	-	TRBV10-3	TRBJ1-5	14	TGTGCCATCAGTGATGACAGCCATAATCAGCCCCAGCATTTT	CAISDDSHNQPQHF